Following are 4 T cell receptor beta chains from one sample sequenced in a study of cytomegalovirus exposure and HLA in healthy donors. Amplification used 60 Vbeta primers and 13 Jbeta primers. Clones were read by immunoSEQ multiplex PCR, and TCRdb kept only the in-frame ones, dropping some. The data show around 200,000 clones, approximately 82% seen once. Material: PBMCs. These receptors all stem from a middle-aged woman in good health and CMV-seronegative.

This chain connects TRBV6-1 to TRBJ2-7; no firm D call. Germline V gene lookup returns CDR1 MNHNS and CDR2 SASEGT. V dropped 0 bases and J dropped 3 bases, with 9 bases sitting between them. The CDR3 length is 14 residues. CDR3 nucleotides: TGTGCCAGCAGTGAAGCAGGAGCCGGCTACGAGCAGTACTTC. Translation: CASSEAGAGYEQYF.

This chain uses TRBV4-1 with TRBJ2-7; 9 bases are shared with TRBD1. Germline V gives CDR1 MGHRA, CDR2 YSYEKL. CDR3 length equals 14 residues. Losses at the gene ends were 3 bases for V and 7 bases for J; bases not matched to a gene: 7. CDR3 coding DNA: TGCGCCAGCAGCCATGGACAGGGGTTCGGGGAGCAGTACTTC. Encoded protein: CASSHGQGFGEQYF.

This clone was observed a handful of times. This chain's CDR3 is CAWSVERGLEQYF. Written as DNA, the CDR3 is TGTGCCTGGAGTGTCGAGCGGGGGTTAGAGCAGTACTTC. The J gene is TRBJ2-7, the V gene TRBV30, with 8 bases matching TRBD2. Germline CDR1 reads GTSNPN; CDR2 reads SVGIG (reference sequence). This CDR3 spans 13 amino acids. Unmatched junction bases numbered 5, after V lost 0 bases and J lost 7 bases.

The chain combines TRBV7-8 with TRBJ1-5; a possible D gene is TRBD1 (5 bases). Germline-derived CDR1 and CDR2 are SGHVS and FQNEAQ. The V end was cut by 1 base, the J end by 7 bases, with 17 bases between. The CDR3 is 16 residues long. The CDR3 spells CASSLEFGQGRQPQHF. For the CDR3, the DNA is TGTGCCAGCAGCTTAGAGTTTGGCCAGGGAAGGCAGCCCCAGCATTTT.